Detailed here is one T cell receptor (beta chain). There is no known antigen for this receptor. These data originate in a study of cytomegalovirus exposure and HLA in healthy donors (dated by TCRdb to about 2017). Background for the entire study: According to an earlier analysis of a few hundred of the donors, some 170 million T cells yielded 120 million or so unique TCR beta sequences and around 280 Gb of sequence data. Roughly 300 gigabases of sequencing data and approximately 92 million unique TCR sequences made up an early release that covered several hundred HLA-typed donors. To study patterns of TCR occurrence, a later analysis re-analyzed previously published TCR beta repertoires from under 750 donors and added high-resolution HLA genotyping. Along with the roughly 710-subject first cohort, a separate validation cohort of more than 90 different subjects was used. To predict cytomegalovirus infection status, the study brought together high-throughput TCR immunosequencing, statistical association of individual TCRs with disease status, and machine learning. Donor age, sex, ethnicity and CMV serostatus were compiled together with the repertoire data. Both class I and class II loci were covered by HLA typing, at four-digit resolution. An earlier analysis of a few hundred of the donors applied high-throughput TCR beta sequencing to assess whether each TCR beta V gene segment acted as functional or pseudogenic. The study was designed to test whether signatures of past pathogen exposure could be identified by cataloging public T cell receptors. Using immunosequencing, the study profiled T cell repertoires from about 620 subjects and related those repertoires to cytomegalovirus serostatus. A later genetic analysis used genome-wide SNP genotypes for about three fifths of the 666 donors, treating that subset as a discovery cohort. Rather than using new phenotypic data, the later analysis identified candidate immune exposures from TCR beta sequences and from how often those sequences occurred across donors. Among some 400 genotyped donors of the cohort, an average of 235,054 unique TCR beta nucleotide sequences were sequenced per donor, 15% to 20% of them non-productive. All discovery cohort repertoires had been generated on a single sequencing platform. Because of strong linkage in the cohort, a few DR-DQ haplotypes were treated as single units for association and clustering. Typing coverage differed by locus: A, B, C, DRB1 and DQB1 were typed in roughly 620-630 donors, DQA1 in about 510, DPA1 in 600 to 610, and DPB1 in just under 490. The genetic ancestry cluster associated with self-reported Caucasian donors included 65% to 90% of the approximately 400 genotyped donors.

The library was generated by the immunoSEQ multiplex PCR assay. For the multiplex PCR, a mixture combining 60 forward primers for TCR Vbeta segments and 13 reverse primers for TCR Jbeta segments was used. A multiplex PCR assay on genomic DNA amplified the CDR3 region of rearranged TCR beta genes. Amplified TCR beta libraries were sequenced as 87-base-pair reads on the Illumina HiSeq System. As for how the authors treated the data: In a later analysis, some 80 million unique TCR beta chains were counted across the roughly 610 repertoires, and approximately 11 million of these chains were shared by at least two donors. Raw reads were error-corrected and collapsed into unique sequences with a nearest-neighbor algorithm that merged closely related sequences to remove PCR and sequencing errors. Alignment of CDR3 sequences to IMGT reference sequences was used to assign V, D and J gene segments. For a sequence to be retained, a match of at least six nucleotides to both a V gene segment and a J gene segment was required. A rearrangement counted as productive if the CDR3 had no stop codons and remained in frame with V and J, and every other rearrangement counted as non-productive. Following IMGT convention, CDR3 was defined as the stretch from the second conserved V-encoded cysteine up to the conserved J-encoded phenylalanine. The earlier analysis of about 590 of the donors excluded sequences that lacked an unambiguous match to a single V gene segment. An earlier analysis of some 610 of the donors called V segments functional above 56.7% productive rearrangements and segregating when the between-donor standard deviation exceeded 5%. A statistical classification framework was developed to diagnose cytomegalovirus status using the catalog of TCR beta chain sequences. In a later analysis, V and J genes were assigned by comparing TCR nucleotide sequences against IMGT/GENE-DB human TR gene sequences. In a later analysis, CDR3 sequences and most-parsimonious VDJ recombination scenarios were assigned using the TCRdist pipeline. A later analysis defined each TCR beta chain by its CDR3 amino acid sequence plus V-gene family, and excluded reads lacking a unique V-gene family. As a way to deal with suspected cross-contamination and a sequencing artifact, a later analysis dropped nearly 600 nucleotide sequences that were highly shared and had low generation probability. In a later analysis, a clonal expansion index was calculated for each public chain from normalized within-repertoire ranks of inferred template counts. In a later analysis, generation probabilities were computed using a VDJ recombination model fitted to out-of-frame rearrangements, and the results were checked against IGoR. In a later analysis, hypergeometric tests were used to score TCR-TCR, TCR-HLA and TCR-CMV co-occurrence, with a repertoire-size bias correction applied to TCR pairs. False discovery rates were estimated in a later analysis by permuting HLA or CMV assignments 20 times. A later analysis grouped co-occurring TCRs with DBSCAN, adding TCRdist sequence similarity when clustering within HLA-allele-positive subsets. Repertoires with fewer than 30,000 or more than 120,000 public chains, plus five repertoires with anomalous nucleotide sharing, were excluded from co-occurrence clustering. Held by TCRdb, this immuneACCESS table contains in-frame sequences only and omits some clones. Under half of the omission traces to an unresolved V gene where checked; the cause of the rest is unknown. That table furnishes V, J and clone size, whereas the DNA furnished D and trimming. The sample's table covers approximately 150,000 clones. Of the sample, 2% to 2.5% falls within the top ten clones.

Results and caveats for the whole study, not just this receptor: The study gave a list of some 150 TCR beta chains associated with cytomegalovirus. A later analysis found that TCR association rates varied across HLA loci, with DRB1 alleles showing the most associated TCRs and HLA-C alleles the fewest. CMV serostatus was the only immune exposure information available for the cohort. An earlier analysis of some 590 of the donors showed that most TCR beta V segments appeared in productive rearrangements either about 90% or about 30% of the time, which broadly matched IMGT annotations. In a later analysis, most CMV-associated TCR beta chains were found to appear HLA-restricted, with HLA associations seemingly driven largely by CMV exposure. According to a later analysis, parvovirus B19, influenza, CMV and Epstein-Barr virus appeared linked to several top co-occurrence clusters. Sequencing depth was assumed to be roughly uniform across donors in the presence/absence analyses, though that assumption may not hold. At a false discovery rate of 0.05, a later analysis linked 15,000 to 20,000 TCR beta sequences to specific HLA alleles. Linkage disequilibrium might explain the correlated functional status among segregating V segments, but an unknown experimental factor could not be excluded. The cohort was sequenced for TCR beta chains only, and without alpha or paired-chain data the features that could be detected were limited. The authors suggested that the approach could potentially be extended to other disease states and immunological phenotypes. In vitro tests confirmed that a few of the cytomegalovirus-associated TCR beta chains recognize cytomegalovirus antigens. About 17 rarely observed V segments, including chromosome 9 orphons, were excluded from the earlier analysis of several hundred of the donors because counts were too low. A cluster of highly shared sequence variants was judged likely to be a technical artifact of the sequencing pipeline. In a later analysis, HLA-associated TCR beta chains were found to be more clonally expanded and to have lower generation probabilities than equally common non-associated chains. In a later genetic analysis, fewer N-insertions in productive TCRs were reported among donors in an Asian-associated ancestry cluster than the approximately 710-donor mean. Because the 87-base-pair reads could not distinguish some IMGT-functional V segments, including TRBV6-2 and TRBV6-3, those segments were excluded. In a later genetic analysis, a missense DCLRE1C variant was associated with V-gene and J-gene trimming of TCR beta chains, and the association was replicated in an independent cohort. While some public TCRs were present in many individuals, most TCR sequences turned up only very rarely across donors. Assigning TCR associations to individual alleles was difficult when HLA alleles, especially DR and DQ, strongly co-occurred. Because HLA typing was missing for some donors at each locus, association tests included only the typed subset. The classifier was reported to diagnose cytomegalovirus status with high specificity and sensitivity in both the original cohort and the validation cohort. A further reported finding was that TCR beta sequences accurately predicted the HLA-A and HLA-B alleles for most subjects in the first cohort.

V is clipped by 7 bases and J by 7 bases, and the sequence between their germline boundaries is 16 bases long. Including cysteine and phenylalanine, the CDR3 has 13 amino acids. Kept here is only the CDR3 DNA, which spans 39 bases and is read in frame from base 1. CDR1 and CDR2, looked up from the germline V gene, are ENHRY and SYGVKD. The cohort was made up of several hundred healthy bone marrow donors. Cohort members were all nominally healthy when sampled, although unrecorded immune exposures were likely present. The donor was CMV seronegative and belonged to the group of 350 or so seronegative cohort members. Every donor gave a peripheral blood sample, and the peripheral blood mononuclear cells from that sample were used for TCR beta sequencing. Genomic DNA was extracted from the blood cell samples with the Qiagen DNeasy Blood Extraction Kit.

This clonotype originated in a woman aged 18-30 years in good health and CMV-seronegative. Recombination joined TRBV10-3 with TRBJ1-2, with an unclear D gene assignment. The sample consisted of PBMCs. The DNA sequence follows: TGTGCCATCACCGACACCCCAGTGGGTGGCTACACCTTC. The translation is CAITDTPVGGYTF.